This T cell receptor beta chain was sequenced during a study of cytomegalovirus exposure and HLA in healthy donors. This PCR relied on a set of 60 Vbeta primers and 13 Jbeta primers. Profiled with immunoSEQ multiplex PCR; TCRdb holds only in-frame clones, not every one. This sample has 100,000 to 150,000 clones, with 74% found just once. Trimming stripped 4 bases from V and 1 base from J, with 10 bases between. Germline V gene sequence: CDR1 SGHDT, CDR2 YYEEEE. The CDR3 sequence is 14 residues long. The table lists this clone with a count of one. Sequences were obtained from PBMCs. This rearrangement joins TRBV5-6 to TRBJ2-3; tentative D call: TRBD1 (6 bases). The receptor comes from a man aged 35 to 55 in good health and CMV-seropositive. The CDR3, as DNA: TGTGCCAGCAGCCAGAGGACAGGCACAGATACGCAGTATTTT. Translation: CASSQRTGTDTQYF.